A selection of T cell receptor beta chains follows, all from one sample in a study of T cell repertoires in cytomegalovirus infection. MiXCR, applied by TCRdb to the reads, yields one record per CDR3 protein. The profile covers 300,000 or so distinct CDR3 sequences, with roughly 25% appearing a single time and approximately 15% taken by the ten largest. Material: PBMCs. The receptors derive from a human donor in good health (CMV status not recorded). Some clones in this sample may be carry-over from other donors' samples. CDR3s include the opening cysteine and the closing phenylalanine or tryptophan. A D gene is named only where the DNA matches it firmly. A clone size is listed for some rows: how often the clone was seen (once, few, many), or a class if it is expanded.

cdr3_nt | cdr3_aa | j_call | clone_size | v_call | d_call
TGTGCCAGCGGACAGAGCTCCTACAATGAGCAGTTCTTC | CASGQSSYNEQFF | TRBJ2-1 | . | TRBV28 | .
TGTGCCAGCAGCGCGAGACAGGGAATCGGGAACACCATATATTTT | CASSARQGIGNTIYF | TRBJ1-3 | many | TRBV7-2 | TRBD1
TGCAGCGCCCGAGGGAGCTCTGGGGCCAACGTCCTGACTTTC | CSARGSSGANVLTF | TRBJ2-6 | . | TRBV29-1 | .
TGTGCCAGCACCTTCAGGGGTGAGGGAGTAAGAAATGAGCAGTTCTTC | CASTFRGEGVRNEQFF | TRBJ2-1 | many | TRBV6-2/TRBV6-3 | .
TGCGCCAGCAGCTTCACGGTTGGTCAGCCCCAGCATTTT | CASSFTVGQPQHF | TRBJ1-5 | few | TRBV5-1 | .
TGTGCCAGCAGTGAAGCGCGGGGGAACCACAATGAGCAGTTCTTC | CASSEARGNHNEQFF | TRBJ2-1 | . | TRBV2 | TRBD2
TGTGCCAGCAGTTTATTAGACAGGGCTGATAGCAATCAGCCCCAGCATTTT | CASSLLDRADSNQPQHF | TRBJ1-5 | few | TRBV28 | TRBD1
TGTGCCAGCAGCCAAGCGACTAGCGGGATCCTCTCCTACGAGCAGTACTTC | CASSQATSGILSYEQYF | TRBJ2-7 | few | TRBV4-2 | TRBD2
TGTGCCAGCAGCCTTCTTATGGGCCGGACTGAAGCTTTCTTT | CASSLLMGRTEAFF | TRBJ1-1 | once | TRBV7-9 | .
TGTGCCAGCAGCTTAATGGGGGGGATGAACACTGAAGCTTTCTTT | CASSLMGGMNTEAFF | TRBJ1-1 | many | TRBV7-2 | .
TGCGCCAGCAGCCAGTACGAGAGCTCCTATAATTCACCCCTCCACTTT | CASSQYESSYNSPLHF | TRBJ1-6 | . | TRBV4-1 | .
TGTGCCAGCAGTCCCGTAGGGCGAGGCAGCGAGCAGTACTTC | CASSPVGRGSEQYF | TRBJ2-7 | many | TRBV12-3/TRBV12-4 | .
TGCAGTGCTAGAGGGGGTACTTATGGCTACACCTTC | CSARGGTYGYTF | TRBJ1-2 | . | TRBV20-1 | .
TGTGACAGCAGTTGGACCGGGTCAGGGGAGCTGTTTTTT | CDSSWTGSGELFF | TRBJ2-2 | . | TRBV2 | .
TGCGCCAGCAGCCCCGGGTCAAGATTTAATGAAAAACTGTTTTTT | CASSPGSRFNEKLFF | TRBJ1-4 | . | TRBV5-1 | .
TGTGCCAGCAGCTTAGCCGGGGGACTCAATCAGCCCCAGCATTTT | CASSLAGGLNQPQHF | TRBJ1-5 | . | TRBV7-6 | .
TGTGCCAGCAGCTTAACAGCGGGATTTGAGCAGTTCTTC | CASSLTAGFEQFF | TRBJ2-1 | . | TRBV7-2 | TRBD2
TGTGCCAGCAGCCAACCCACCGGGACTAGCGCCACCGGGGAGCTGTTTTTT | CASSQPTGTSATGELFF | TRBJ2-2 | many | TRBV7-2 | TRBD2
TGTGCCAGCAGCCGCTCGGCGGGAGAATACAATGAGCAGTTCTTC | CASSRSAGEYNEQFF | TRBJ2-1 | . | TRBV9 | TRBD2
TGTGCCAGCGCTTTGGGAGGGAACACCGGGGAGCTGTTTTTT | CASALGGNTGELFF | TRBJ2-2 | few | TRBV6-2/TRBV6-3 | .
TGTGCCAGCAGTTCAGCGGGAGCAAGAACAGATACGCAGTATTTT | CASSSAGARTDTQYF | TRBJ2-3 | many | TRBV12-3/TRBV12-4 | TRBD2
TGTGCCATCAGCAAGCTAGCGGGGGGGACCTACAATGAGCAGTTCTTC | CAISKLAGGTYNEQFF | TRBJ2-1 | few | TRBV10-3 | TRBD2
TGTGCCAGCACCCCGGGACGGCCGCAAGATACGCAGTATTTT | CASTPGRPQDTQYF | TRBJ2-3 | . | TRBV27 | .
TGTGCCAGTAGGACTAGCGGGGAAAACATTCAGTACTTC | CASRTSGENIQYF | TRBJ2-4 | few | TRBV19 | TRBD2
TGTGCCACCAGTGACCCGGGCGGAAGCTCCTACAATGAGCAGTTCTTC | CATSDPGGSSYNEQFF | TRBJ2-1 | few | TRBV24-1 | .
TGTGCCAGTAGTCTCGGGACAGGGGGACCGAACACCGGGGAGCTGTTTTTT | CASSLGTGGPNTGELFF | TRBJ2-2 | few | TRBV19 | TRBD1
TGTGCCAGCAGCTTAGTCGGAAACACCGGGGAGCTGTTTTTT | CASSLVGNTGELFF | TRBJ2-2 | many | TRBV7-8 | .
TGTGCCACCAGTAAACAGGGTGGGTACACTGAAGCTTTCTTT | CATSKQGGYTEAFF | TRBJ1-1 | few | TRBV15 | .
TGTGCCAGCAGCTTAGGAGACTGGTCGGGACAGGGGAGAAACACCATATATTTT | CASSLGDWSGQGRNTIYF | TRBJ1-3 | . | TRBV7-9 | TRBD1
TGTGCCAGCAGCCGATACGGACAGGGCCCGAACACCGGGGAGCTGTTTTTT | CASSRYGQGPNTGELFF | TRBJ2-2 | . | TRBV5-5 | TRBD1
TGTGCCAGCAGTCACGACCGAGACAATGAGCAGTTCTTC | CASSHDRDNEQFF | TRBJ2-1 | . | TRBV6-5 | .
TGCGCCAGCAGCCGGGACACCGCCTACGAGCAGTACTTC | CASSRDTAYEQYF | TRBJ2-7 | . | TRBV5-1 | .
TGTGCCAGCTCACCAACACAGCCTGGGACCGGGGAGCTGTTTTTT | CASSPTQPGTGELFF | TRBJ2-2 | . | TRBV18 | .
TGTGCCAGCAGCTTAGTAGGGGGGGGCGGCACTGAAGCTTTCTTT | CASSLVGGGGTEAFF | TRBJ1-1 | many | TRBV7-2 | .
TGCAGTGTACCCCGGGGGGGGGCCGTGACGGGTACTGAAGCTTTCTTT | CSVPRGGAVTGTEAFF | TRBJ1-1 | . | TRBV20-1 | .
TGCAGCGTTGAAGAGGGGGGACTCCGGAGTGGGAACACCGGGGAGCTGTTTTTT | CSVEEGGLRSGNTGELFF | TRBJ2-2 | . | TRBV29-1 | .
TGTGCCAGCAGCTTCGACAGGGGGTTAGGTGGGGAGCTGTTTTTT | CASSFDRGLGGELFF | TRBJ2-2 | many | TRBV7-2 | TRBD1
TGTGCCAGCAGCGTAAGGGTATTCGGCACCTACGAGCAGTACTTC | CASSVRVFGTYEQYF | TRBJ2-7 | few | TRBV7-2 | .
TGCAGTGCTCCGGACAGGGGGCGGGCAGATACGCAGTATTTT | CSAPDRGRADTQYF | TRBJ2-3 | few | TRBV20-1 | TRBD1
TGCAGCGTCTTACAGGGGATGAACACTGAAGCTTTCTTT | CSVLQGMNTEAFF | TRBJ1-1 | . | TRBV29-1 | TRBD1
TGCAGCGTCGAACCGGGACAGAGCACAGATACGCAGTATTTT | CSVEPGQSTDTQYF | TRBJ2-3 | few | TRBV29-1 | TRBD1
TGTGCCATCAGGGAAGAGGTGGGGGCTAGCACAGATACGCAGTATTTT | CAIREEVGASTDTQYF | TRBJ2-3 | . | TRBV10-3 | .
TGTGCCAGTAGTTCATTGGGACAGGGGCGCCAAGTCCCTGAAGCTTTCTTT | CASSSLGQGRQVPEAFF | TRBJ1-1 | . | TRBV19 | TRBD1
TGCAGTGCTAGGGACTCCCGACTAGCGAACCGGTGGCAGTATTTT | CSARDSRLANRWQYF | TRBJ2-3 | few | TRBV20-1 | TRBD2
TGCGCCAGCAGCCAAGCCCGGACACTTCTCACTGAAGCTTTCTTT | CASSQARTLLTEAFF | TRBJ1-1 | many | TRBV4-1 | .
TGTGCCAGCACGAGGGCTACTAGCGGGGGTTACAATGAGCAGTTCTTC | CASTRATSGGYNEQFF | TRBJ2-1 | . | TRBV9 | TRBD2
TGTGCCAGCAGCTACAGGGGGGAGGAGACCCAGTACTTC | CASSYRGEETQYF | TRBJ2-5 | . | TRBV9 | TRBD1
TGTGCCAGCAGCTTCGGGGGGGCCAGCCAGACCCAGTACTTC | CASSFGGASQTQYF | TRBJ2-5 | many | TRBV11-2 | TRBD2
TGCGCCAGCAGCTTCGGGGGGGCCAACCAAGAGACCCAGTACTTC | CASSFGGANQETQYF | TRBJ2-5 | . | TRBV5-1 | TRBD2